This passage covers 15 T cell receptor beta chains from one sample sequenced in a study of blood T cells in healthy people across ages. A sample-barcoded 5' primer and a J-beta primer mix were used in a second PCR of about 7 to 12 cycles. Using its own MiXCR run on the 5' RACE reads, TCRdb lists one record per CDR3 protein. Counted here are under 2 million distinct CDR3 sequences, roughly 32% occurring once; the ten biggest clones make up about 11%. Source material: blood. The receptor source for this set is a woman in her 30s in good health.

The J gene is TRBJ2-6, the V gene TRBV6-1; TRBD1 agrees at 7 bases. The V gene end was trimmed by 5 bases and the J gene end by 2 bases; junction bases not matched to a gene: 3. Germline V gene data show CDR1 as MNHNS and CDR2 as SASEGT. CDR3 length: 15 residues. The CDR3 DNA follows: TGTGCCAGCAGTACAGGGGTGGCTGGGGCCAACGTCCTGACTTTC. Its translation is CASSTGVAGANVLTF.

This clonotype was detected only a few times. The chain joins TRBV7-2 to TRBJ2-3; D is perhaps TRBD1 or TRBD2 (6 bases each). The CDR3 sequence is 15 residues long. The V end lost 3 bases, the J end lost 4 bases, and 14 bases lay between the germline ends. CDR1 is SGHTA and CDR2 is FQGNSA in the germline V gene. The chain's CDR3 is CASSFRGARADTQYF. The DNA of the CDR3 is TGTGCCAGCAGCTTTAGGGGGGCCCGCGCAGATACGCAGTATTTT.

The chain combines TRBV2 with TRBJ2-4; tentatively, D is TRBD2 (5 bases). This CDR3 contains 13 residues. V was trimmed by 4 bases and J by 13 bases, leaving 17 bases between them. CDR1 and CDR2 (germline): SNHLY, FYNNEI. Here the CDR3 reads CASSGGEGYDQYF. DNA for the CDR3: TGTGCCAGCAGTGGAGGAGAGGGTTACGACCAGTACTTC. Supplemented by reference TRBV2 and TRBJ2-4, the full variable domain reads EPEVTQTPSHQVTQMGQEVILRCVPISNHLYFYWYRQILGQKVEFLVSFYNNEISEKSEIFDDQFSVERPDGSNFTLKIRSTKLEDSAMYFCASSGGEGYDQYFGAGTRLSVL.

The chain uses TRBV12-3 or TRBV12-4 and TRBJ2-1, with TRBD2 matching over 11 bases. The ends lost 5 bases at V and 3 bases at J; junction bases unmatched: 3. The CDR3 is 15 residues long. The CDR3, as DNA: TGTGCCAGCAGTACACTAGCGGGGGACTACAATGAGCAGTTCTTC. Translation: CASSTLAGDYNEQFF.

This rearrangement joins TRBV30 to TRBJ1-2; the D gene is possibly TRBD1 (5 bases). Between the trimmed V and J ends, which lost 5 bases and 8 bases, there was a span of 15 bases. Germline-derived CDR1 and CDR2 are GTSNPN and SVGIG (reference sequence). The CDR3 is 12 amino acids. CDR3 nucleotides: TGTGCCTGGGAGACAGCCAGGGACGGCTACACCTTC. Translation gives CAWETARDGYTF.

This clonotype was detected a few times. V usage is TRBV7-9 and J usage is TRBJ2-4; D is perhaps TRBD2 (5 bases). The germline V gene encodes CDR1 SEHNR and CDR2 FQNEAQ (reference sequence). This CDR3 contains 18 residues. With 0 bases removed from V and 13 bases from J, the gap between germline ends came to 28 bases. The CDR3 reads CASSLARAAFLGIEEQYF. CDR3 in DNA: TGTGCCAGCAGCTTAGCGCGGGCGGCATTCCTCGGGATAGAGGAGCAGTACTTC.

J is TRBJ1-1 and V is TRBV21-1. TRBV21-1 is noted as a pseudogene. CDR3 length equals 20 residues. In nucleotides, the CDR3 is TGTGCCAGCAGCAAAGTGCAGTTCGACCCATTGATCGTTGCAAACACTGAAGCTTTCTTT. Translated, it gives CASSKVQFDPLIVANTEAFF.

This clonotype was detected a few times. V and J are TRBV12-3 or TRBV12-4 and TRBJ1-1; D perhaps matches TRBD1 (6 bases). This CDR3 is built from 15 residues. The ends were cut back, 7 bases at V and 1 base at J, with 16 bases in the middle. The CDR3 DNA sequence: TGTGCCAGCACCTTAAGGGGACAAGAGAACACTGAAGCTTTCTTT. This gives the protein CASTLRGQENTEAFF.

The V call is TRBV9, the J call TRBJ2-7, with 10 bases lining up with TRBD2. Germline CDR1 reads SGDLS; CDR2 reads YYNGEE. The trim removed 4 bases at V and 5 bases at J, leaving 6 bases unmatched. CDR3 length equals 14 residues. CDR3 sequence reads: CASSSGLASHEQYF. CDR3 bases: TGTGCCAGCAGCTCGGGACTAGCGTCCCACGAGCAGTACTTC. Looking up the rest from reference TRBV9 and TRBJ2-7 gives the full variable domain: DSGVTQTPKHLITATGQRVTLRCSPRSGDLSVYWYQQSLDQGLQFLIQYYNGEERAKGNILERFSAQQFPDLHSELNLSSLELGDSALYFCASSSGLASHEQYFGPGTRLTVT.

This clonotype was observed at least ten times. One junction end does not reproduce the germline sequence, and a read error may be involved. This CDR3 reads CASSLGTGGSPLHF. DNA for the CDR3: TGTGCCAGCAGTTTAGGGACAGGGGGTTCACCCCTCCACTTT. The rearrangement joins TRBV7-9 to TRBJ1-6, with 11 bases aligning to TRBD1. Germline V gene sequence: CDR1 SEHNR, CDR2 FQNEAQ (reference sequence). This CDR3 has 14 amino acids.

Comments on this clonotype: A much larger clone is a single base away; this may be a read error. The chain couples TRBV6-2 or TRBV6-3 to TRBJ2-1, with 8 bases that match TRBD1. Germline values: CDR1 MNHEY, CDR2 SVGEGT. V lost 3 bases and J lost 0; bases outside the gene matches: 22. This CDR3 region has 22 residues. The CDR3 loop reads CASSYTGTGKIIRFGSYNEQFF. The CDR3 DNA follows: TGTGCCAGCAGTTATACCGGGACAGGCAAAATTATCAGATTTGGCTCCTACAATGAGCAGTTCTTC.

This clonotype appeared once. This chain joins TRBV3-1 and TRBJ2-5; D possibly corresponds to TRBD2 (6 bases). This CDR3 comprises 16 residues. Germline V CDR1 and CDR2: LGHDT, YNNKEL (reference sequence). The V gene lost 5 bases and the J gene lost 0 bases, with 16 bases spanning the gap. The CDR3 reads CASSLVLAGNQETQYF. The DNA for the CDR3 is TGTGCCAGCAGCTTAGTCCTCGCGGGGAACCAAGAGACCCAGTACTTC.

V and J are TRBV9 and TRBJ2-1; a possible D gene is TRBD2 (6 bases). Germline V lookup: CDR1 SGDLS, CDR2 YYNGEE. The CDR3 contains 16 residues. The V and J ends lost 0 bases and 10 bases respectively, with 20 bases between them. The CDR3 DNA sequence: TGTGCCAGCAGCGTAGTCGGGACTCCCCCCGCGGTCGAGCAGTTCTTC. This encodes CASSVVGTPPAVEQFF.

In its sample, this clonotype was seen a few times. This chain links TRBV7-9 with TRBJ1-2, with D hard to call. This CDR3 spans 15 amino acids. V shed 1 base and J shed 3 bases, with 12 bases lying between them. Germline CDR1 is SEHNR and CDR2 is FQNEAQ (reference sequence). This CDR3 is CASSLVWQVDYGYTF. The CDR3 DNA reads TGTGCCAGCAGCTTAGTTTGGCAGGTTGACTATGGCTACACCTTC.

In DNA, the CDR3 is TGTGCCGAAAGGAGAGGGCTTAGCAATCAGCCCCAGCATTTT. It is translated as CAERRGLSNQPQHF. This chain connects TRBV10-3 to TRBJ1-5; no reliable D call. There are 14 residues in the CDR3. Trimming removed 11 bases from V and 0 bases from J, with 14 bases in between. Germline lookup yields CDR1 ENHRY and CDR2 SYGVKD.